The rows below give T cell receptor beta chains drawn from one sample of a study of control samples from healthy donors and cancer patients. Clones were read by immunoSEQ multiplex PCR, and TCRdb kept only the in-frame ones, dropping some. The table includes 65,000 to 90,000 clones, approximately 94% detected once. Sequences were obtained from blood. These receptors all come from a woman under 40 in good health. CDR3s include the opening cysteine and the closing phenylalanine or tryptophan. Each record gives: CDR3 length, J gene, V gene, clone size, D gene, CDR3 DNA, CDR3 protein. A D gene is named only where the DNA matches it firmly. Some rows have no size entry. The others give once, few or many, or a class for an expanded clone.

len: 14; j_gene: TRBJ1-1; v_gene: TRBV2; abundance: .; d_gene: TRBD1; CDR3nt: TGTGCCAGCTTCCAGGGGGGAAAGAACACTGAAGCTTTCTTT; CDR3aa: CASFQGGKNTEAFF
len: 16; j_gene: TRBJ1-5; v_gene: TRBV7-9; abundance: .; d_gene: .; CDR3nt: TGTGCCAGCAGCAGTACGGGAAGGCCCAGAGAGGGAGCCCAGCATTTT; CDR3aa: CASSSTGRPREGAQHF
len: 15; j_gene: TRBJ1-2; v_gene: TRBV5-4; abundance: .; d_gene: TRBD1; CDR3nt: TGTGCCAGCCGTGGACAGGGACGGGTTCCGTATGGCTACACCTTC; CDR3aa: CASRGQGRVPYGYTF
len: 15; j_gene: TRBJ1-1; v_gene: TRBV7-9; abundance: .; d_gene: .; CDR3nt: TGTGCCAGCAGCTTCAGGACAGATACGAACACTGAAGCTTTCTTT; CDR3aa: CASSFRTDTNTEAFF
len: 14; j_gene: TRBJ2-2; v_gene: TRBV6-5; abundance: .; d_gene: .; CDR3nt: TGTGCCAGCACCCAGGGGGGGAACACCGGGGAGCTGTTTTTT; CDR3aa: CASTQGGNTGELFF
len: 16; j_gene: TRBJ1-2; v_gene: TRBV30; abundance: .; d_gene: .; CDR3nt: TGTGCCTGGGTTCCAGGGACCGTTGGGTTAAACTATGGCTACACCTTC; CDR3aa: CAWVPGTVGLNYGYTF
len: 16; j_gene: TRBJ1-1; v_gene: TRBV5-1; abundance: once; d_gene: .; CDR3nt: TGCGCCAGCAGCTTGGGTGGGGAGACAGGGAACACTGAAGCTTTCTTT; CDR3aa: CASSLGGETGNTEAFF
len: 12; j_gene: TRBJ1-2; v_gene: TRBV12-3/TRBV12-4; abundance: .; d_gene: .; CDR3nt: TGTGCCAGCAGTTCTGGGGGATATGGCTACACCTTC; CDR3aa: CASSSGGYGYTF
len: 17; j_gene: TRBJ2-6; v_gene: TRBV27; abundance: .; d_gene: .; CDR3nt: TGTGCCAGCAGTCCTCAGGGTCTTGTGTTGGGGGCCAACGTCCTGACTTTC; CDR3aa: CASSPQGLVLGANVLTF
len: 13; j_gene: TRBJ2-3; v_gene: TRBV11-2; abundance: .; d_gene: TRBD2; CDR3nt: TGTGCCAGCAGCTTAGAAGCGGGGGTCGGGGAGTATTTT; CDR3aa: CASSLEAGVGEYF
len: 16; j_gene: TRBJ2-3; v_gene: TRBV7-6; abundance: .; d_gene: TRBD1; CDR3nt: TGTGCCAGCAGCCCCAGGGGGCCCTCTGTTACAGATACGCAGTATTTT; CDR3aa: CASSPRGPSVTDTQYF
len: 13; j_gene: TRBJ1-1; v_gene: TRBV19; abundance: .; d_gene: .; CDR3nt: TGTGCCAGTAGTATCGTCCGAAACACTGAAGCTTTCTTT; CDR3aa: CASSIVRNTEAFF
len: 15; j_gene: TRBJ2-5; v_gene: TRBV9; abundance: .; d_gene: .; CDR3nt: TGTGCCAGCAGCGTAGTTCACGGGGGACCAGAGACCCAGTACTTC; CDR3aa: CASSVVHGGPETQYF
len: 14; j_gene: TRBJ2-2; v_gene: TRBV19; abundance: .; d_gene: .; CDR3nt: TGTGCCAGTAGTCCCTACTCGGAGAGGGGGGAGCTGTTTTTT; CDR3aa: CASSPYSERGELFF
len: 15; j_gene: TRBJ2-2; v_gene: TRBV5-1; abundance: .; d_gene: TRBD1; CDR3nt: TGCGCCAGCAGCTTGGCCGGGACAGGGACCGGGGAGCTGTTTTTT; CDR3aa: CASSLAGTGTGELFF
len: 13; j_gene: TRBJ1-2; v_gene: TRBV12-3/TRBV12-4; abundance: .; d_gene: TRBD1; CDR3nt: TGTGCCAGCACCGACAGGGGGAACTATGGCTACACCTTC; CDR3aa: CASTDRGNYGYTF
len: 13; j_gene: TRBJ1-3; v_gene: TRBV5-6; abundance: few; d_gene: .; CDR3nt: TGTGCCAGCAGCTTGGTCTCTGGAAACACCATATATTTT; CDR3aa: CASSLVSGNTIYF
len: 12; j_gene: TRBJ1-2; v_gene: TRBV30; abundance: .; d_gene: .; CDR3nt: TGTGCCTGGAGTGACGGCGCCTATGGCTACACCTTC; CDR3aa: CAWSDGAYGYTF
len: 15; j_gene: TRBJ2-7; v_gene: TRBV2; abundance: .; d_gene: .; CDR3nt: TGTGCCAGCAGCGCCGGTTACAGGGTTTTGGAAGAGCAGTACTTC; CDR3aa: CASSAGYRVLEEQYF
len: 17; j_gene: TRBJ2-1; v_gene: TRBV7-9; abundance: .; d_gene: TRBD2; CDR3nt: TGTGCCAGCAGCCCCCGAAGGTTAGCGGGGGCCCACAATGAGCAGTTCTTC; CDR3aa: CASSPRRLAGAHNEQFF
len: 14; j_gene: TRBJ1-2; v_gene: TRBV5-1; abundance: .; d_gene: .; CDR3nt: TGCGCCAGCAGCTGGGACTCTAAACCTAGGGGCTACACCTTC; CDR3aa: CASSWDSKPRGYTF
len: 13; j_gene: TRBJ1-4; v_gene: TRBV15; abundance: .; d_gene: .; CDR3nt: TGTGCCACCAGCAGAGATTCTAATGAAAAACTGTTTTTT; CDR3aa: CATSRDSNEKLFF
len: 20; j_gene: TRBJ1-2; v_gene: TRBV6-1; abundance: .; d_gene: .; CDR3nt: TGTGCCAGCAGTGAAACGTCGGATAATCCGGGACCTCACCCTTTTTATGGCTACACCTTC; CDR3aa: CASSETSDNPGPHPFYGYTF
len: 13; j_gene: TRBJ1-1; v_gene: TRBV12-3/TRBV12-4; abundance: .; d_gene: .; CDR3nt: TGTGCCAGCAGTTTAGGGGGCGGCCCTGAAGCTTTCTTT; CDR3aa: CASSLGGGPEAFF
len: 16; j_gene: TRBJ1-6; v_gene: TRBV3-1/TRBV3-2; abundance: once; d_gene: .; CDR3nt: TGTGCCAGCAGCCAAGGGGTTGGTAGCTATAATTCACCCCTCCACTTT; CDR3aa: CASSQGVGSYNSPLHF
len: 14; j_gene: TRBJ1-2; v_gene: TRBV19; abundance: .; d_gene: .; CDR3nt: TGTGCCAGTAGTTTTAGGATGGCTAACTATGGCTACACCTTC; CDR3aa: CASSFRMANYGYTF
len: 15; j_gene: TRBJ2-1; v_gene: TRBV28; abundance: .; d_gene: .; CDR3nt: TGTGCCAGCAGCCTACTCCTCACAGCAACCAATGAGCAGTTCTTC; CDR3aa: CASSLLLTATNEQFF
len: 14; j_gene: TRBJ1-4; v_gene: TRBV7-9; abundance: .; d_gene: .; CDR3nt: TGTGCCAGCAGCCGAGAGGCAACTAATGAAAAACTGTTTTTT; CDR3aa: CASSREATNEKLFF